This T cell receptor beta chain is from a study of CD8+CD57+ T cells in acquired aplastic anemia. Study context: An average of 3.2 ug of DNA was obtained from sorted CD4+ and CD8+ cells.

For CDR3 and TCR beta VDJ profiling, genomic DNA was the template used. Each CDR3 protein is one row after TCRdb ran MiXCR on the reads. Here the sample spans about 190,000 distinct CDR3 sequences, around 59% being singletons. Germline trimming cut 0 bases from V and 9 bases from J; bases unmatched to any gene: 10. This CDR3 contains 15 residues. Germline assignment: CDR1 SGHKS and CDR2 YYEKEE (reference sequence). Sequences were obtained from sorted CD4+, CD8+, or CD8+CD57+ T cells (not recorded which) from PBMCs. The chain carries TRBV5-5 and TRBJ2-5, with 8 nucleotides matching TRBD1. This TCR derives from a human donor in good health, serving as a control. The CDR3: CASSLVGTGNQPQYF. The CDR3, as DNA: TGTGCCAGCAGCTTGGTGGGGACAGGCAATCAGCCCCAGTACTTC.